The sequence of this TCR beta chain was determined in a study of blood T cells in healthy people across ages. A second PCR, run for roughly 7 to 12 cycles, used a sample-barcoded 5' primer plus a J-beta primer mix. Per-sample output comprised a minimum of 2.5 million paired-end reads containing CDR3. TCRdb fed the 5' RACE reads into MiXCR, producing one record per CDR3 protein. Among about 570,000 distinct CDR3 sequences, roughly 29% were seen once, and the ten largest hold about 18%. V lost 5 bases and J lost 5; bases outside the gene matches: 8. The CDR3 loop spans 14 amino acids. Per germline, CDR1 SEHNR and CDR2 FQNEAQ (reference sequence). Of note for this clonotype: Its antigen is not identified.

Overall study results and limits: Nothing was known about donor CMV status, and this possibly confounded expanded clonotype changes. Long-lived donors carried more naive CD4+ cells and greater diversity than aged donors. Naive and antigen-experienced cells were not separated, limiting conclusive comparison.

The chain has TRBV7-9 and TRBJ2-5; TRBD1 aligns across 7 bases. This clonotype was obtained from a woman aged 70 to 79 in good health. Sequencing was carried out using blood. The CDR3 spells CASSRQGGSETQYF. The CDR3, as DNA: TGTGCCAGCAGCCGCCAAGGGGGCTCGGAGACCCAGTACTTC. Full variable domain (rest looked up from reference TRBV7-9 and TRBJ2-5): DTGVSQNPRHKITKRGQNVTFRCDPISEHNRLYWYRQTLGQGPEFLTYFQNEAQLEKSRLLSDRFSAERPKGSFSTLEIQRTEQGDSAMYLCASSRQGGSETQYFGPGTRLLVL.